This TCR beta chain comes out of a study of blood T cells in healthy people across ages. Across the whole study: Template switching captured about one barcoded beta molecule per two T cells.

A sample-barcoded 5' primer and a J-beta primer mix were used in a second PCR of roughly 7 to 11 cycles. Via MiXCR, TCRdb re-called the 5' RACE reads, giving one row per CDR3 protein. Of roughly 800,000 distinct CDR3 sequences in the sample, 20% to 25% were seen once. The CDR3 is 14 amino acids. The V gene's germline CDR1 is SEHNR and CDR2 FQNEAQ (reference sequence). Trimming removed 2 bases at V and 5 bases at J, with 10 bases between. These data were also reused for a study on T cells of mothers and their children.

This TCR was recovered from a boy aged 5 to 17 in good health. V and J are TRBV7-9 and TRBJ2-1; D is perhaps TRBD1 (6 bases). Sequencing was carried out using blood. The CDR3 loop reads CASSLQGLNNEQFF. The CDR3 DNA reads as TGTGCCAGCAGCTTACAGGGGTTGAACAATGAGCAGTTCTTC.